This TCR beta chain came from a study of metastatic and nonmetastatic thyroid tumors (dated by TCRdb to the early 2020s). A note on the overall study: For patients with malignant and with benign thyroid disease, the researchers compared repertoires between peripheral blood samples and tumor or nodule tissue samples.

Before undergoing thyroid surgery, none of the patients had been given any kind of treatment. The study retrospectively analysed patient clinical samples collected from about 2012 to 2019 using T-cell receptor beta sequencing. Per the germline V gene (reference sequence), DFQATT is the CDR1 and SNEGSKA is the CDR2. The CDR3 covers 15 residues, taking in both the cysteine and the phenylalanine. Only CDR3 DNA is held: 45 bases, read in frame from base 1. V trim: 2 bases; J trim: 8 bases; unmatched bases: 9. The library was built by means of PCR. The sequencing machine was an Illumina HiSeq 4000. High-throughput sequencing was used to profile the CDR3 region of the TCR beta-chain in every patient. The original pipeline was this. The researchers built a classifier to tell apart papillary thyroid cancer patients with distant metastasis, based on CDR3 differences among clinicopathological groups. The Shannon index was used to measure repertoire diversity, and the Morisita-Horn index was used to measure how similar tumor and blood repertoires were. The public reads were reprocessed in TCRdb via fastp at Q25 and MiXCR, keeping in-frame beta chains. TCRdb's processing, not the authors' own work, is the source of the V and J calls. For this sample there are roughly 40,000 clones; under 20% appear just once. The leading ten clones occupy about 13% of the sample.

Study-wide conclusions, independent of this receptor: In both blood and tumor samples, malignant tumors were reported to have significantly higher TCR beta diversity than benign nodules.

This clone was counted at least ten times. This clone's antigen is unknown. No qualities accompany the bases; no much larger clone lies one base away. This receptor was identified in a female donor with papillary thyroid cancer or a benign thyroid nodule (not recorded which). Some clones in this sample may be carry-over from other donors' samples. Input material: tumor tissue. The rearranged chain carries TRBV20-1 and TRBJ2-1; 10 central bases correspond to TRBD2. CDR3 reads: CSARPLAGPRHEQFF. The bases are TGCAGTGCTAGACCACTAGCGGGACCTAGGCATGAGCAGTTCTTC.